What follows describes a single TCR beta chain. At the survey level, the v3.0 immunoSEQ assay was run. Some clones are missing from TCRdb's copy, which holds only in-frame ones; the method was immunoSEQ multiplex PCR. The table lists about 36,000 clones, around 94% of them singletons. The data originate from a study of long-term antiretroviral therapy in people with HIV. In germline, CDR1 is MNHNS, CDR2 SASEGT. V was clipped by 3 bases and J by 0 bases, with 13 bases between them. The CDR3 loop spans 16 amino acids. Treatment for every participant with HIV took place in the United States. This rearrangement joins TRBV6-1 to TRBJ2-3, with TRBD2 as a possible D gene (5 bases). The source of this sequence is a woman between 45 and 65 years old with HIV. The source material was unsorted PBMCs, sampled 4.1 years after starting antiretroviral therapy. The chain's CDR3 is CASSEDPDLSTDTQYF. As DNA, the CDR3 is TGTGCCAGCAGTGAGGATCCGGACTTGAGCACAGATACGCAGTATTTT.